This is a list of T cell receptor beta chains from one sample in a study of PD-1 blockade in classical Hodgkin lymphoma. Clones were read by immunoSEQ multiplex PCR, and TCRdb kept only the in-frame ones, dropping some. The table includes more than 45,000 clones, around 70% detected once. Sequencing used peripheral blood mononuclear cells (PBMCs), obtained at baseline. The origin of the receptors is a human donor with classical Hodgkin lymphoma. Both conserved end residues are part of each CDR3. The order of the fields is J gene, V gene, D gene, clone size, CDR3 protein, CDR3 DNA. D genes are given only for firm matches. Rows may omit the clone size; those that give it use once, few, many or a size class.

>TRBJ2-4|TRBV27|TRBD1|NA
CASSPYRGGENIQYF
TGTGCCAGCAGTCCATACAGGGGTGGTGAAAACATTCAGTACTTC
>TRBJ1-2|TRBV10-3|NA|NA
CAISARGGNYGYTF
TGTGCCATCAGTGCTAGGGGGGGTAACTATGGCTACACCTTC
>TRBJ2-7|TRBV7-9|NA|few
CASSLGAGDYEQYF
TGTGCCAGCAGCTTAGGGGCAGGGGACTACGAGCAGTACTTC
>TRBJ2-1|TRBV2|TRBD2|few
CASSGPTSGSWDEQFF
TGTGCCAGCAGTGGACCTACTAGCGGGAGTTGGGATGAGCAGTTCTTC
>TRBJ2-2|TRBV28|TRBD1|NA
CASLGTGHTGELFF
TGTGCCAGCTTGGGGACAGGGCACACCGGGGAGCTGTTTTTT
>TRBJ2-7|TRBV6-6|TRBD1|once
CASSPTGTGFEQYF
TGTGCCAGCAGTCCGACCGGGACAGGTTTTGAGCAGTACTTC
>TRBJ1-5|TRBV4-1|TRBD1|NA
CASSQDSDRGGFQPQHF
TGCGCCAGCAGCCAAGATTCCGACAGGGGTGGGTTTCAGCCCCAGCATTTT
>TRBJ1-5|TRBV6-1|NA|NA
CASSTTQGGKQPQHF
TGTGCCAGCAGCACAACACAGGGTGGGAAACAGCCCCAGCATTTT
>TRBJ1-6|TRBV6-5|NA|NA
CASSSLDSYNSPLHF
TGTGCCAGCAGTTCCCTCGACTCCTATAATTCACCCCTCCACTTT
>TRBJ1-1|TRBV27|NA|NA
CASSFGLNTEAFF
TGTGCCAGCAGTTTTGGATTGAACACTGAAGCTTTCTTT
>TRBJ1-2|TRBV29-1|NA|NA
CSVLRDNYGYTF
TGCAGCGTTTTACGGGACAACTATGGCTACACCTTC
>TRBJ2-2|TRBV7-8|NA|NA
CASSLGGSNGELFF
TGTGCCAGCAGCTTAGGGGGGAGTAACGGGGAGCTGTTTTTT
>TRBJ1-2|TRBV20-1|TRBD1|few
CSVFRGGGYTF
TGCAGTGTTTTCAGGGGGGGTGGCTACACCTTC
>TRBJ2-7|TRBV27|TRBD1|NA
CASSFSGTGYDEQYF
TGTGCCAGCAGTTTCTCCGGGACAGGGTACGACGAGCAGTACTTC
>TRBJ1-2|TRBV6-6|TRBD1|NA
CASSYQGANGYTF
TGTGCCAGCAGTTACCAGGGGGCCAATGGCTACACCTTC
>TRBJ2-7|TRBV11-3|TRBD1|NA
CASSRRDRESYEQYF
TGTGCCAGCAGCCGCCGGGACAGGGAATCCTACGAGCAGTACTTC
>TRBJ2-6|TRBV27|NA|NA
CATGKVTLAGANVLTF
TGTGCCACCGGGAAGGTCACTCTGGCCGGGGCCAACGTCCTGACTTTC
>TRBJ2-2|TRBV6-1|TRBD2|NA
CASSEVAGVGGELFF
TGTGCCAGCAGTGAAGTAGCGGGAGTGGGCGGGGAGCTGTTTTTT
>TRBJ2-7|TRBV7-2|NA|NA
CASSLAGGYEQYF
TGTGCCAGCAGCTTAGCAGGGGGCTACGAGCAGTACTTC
>TRBJ1-2|TRBV7-8|NA|NA
CASSLTLSNYGYTF
TGTGCCAGCAGCCTGACACTATCTAACTATGGCTACACCTTC
>TRBJ1-2|TRBV5-6|TRBD1|NA
CASRRDRENGYTF
TGTGCCAGCAGACGGGACAGGGAAAATGGCTACACCTTC
>TRBJ1-2|TRBV28|NA|NA
CASSLSGTYGYTF
TGTGCCAGCAGTTTATCAGGGACCTATGGCTACACCTTC
>TRBJ2-7|TRBV5-1|NA|NA
CASSYRTAYEQYF
TGCGCCAGCAGCTACCGAACCGCCTACGAGCAGTACTTC
>TRBJ2-1|TRBV9|NA|NA
CASSTTGDSYNEQFF
TGTGCCAGCAGCACTACAGGTGATTCCTACAATGAGCAGTTCTTC
>TRBJ2-3|TRBV5-1|TRBD2|NA
CASSSGGRLAGVITDTQYF
TGCGCCAGCAGCTCAGGGGGTCGACTAGCGGGTGTGATCACAGATACGCAGTATTTT
>TRBJ1-2|TRBV2|NA|NA
CASGEYGYTF
TGTGCCAGCGGGGAATATGGCTACACCTTC
>TRBJ1-2|TRBV6-1|TRBD1|NA
CASSVRDSNYGYTF
TGTGCCAGCAGTGTCCGGGACAGTAACTATGGCTACACCTTC
>TRBJ2-1|TRBV6-5|TRBD1|NA
CASSLTGDRYNEQFF
TGTGCCAGCAGTTTGACAGGGGATAGATACAATGAGCAGTTCTTC
>TRBJ2-3|TRBV10-2|NA|NA
CASSEVSGDTQYF
TGCGCCAGCAGTGAGGTTAGCGGCGATACGCAGTATTTT
>TRBJ1-2|TRBV9|NA|NA
CASSPSGRYSNYGYTF
TGTGCCAGCAGCCCTTCGGGACGGTATTCTAACTATGGCTACACCTTC
>TRBJ1-5|TRBV6-5|NA|medium-sized
CASSFYNQPQHF
TGTGCCAGCAGTTTCTACAATCAGCCCCAGCATTTT
>TRBJ1-2|TRBV25-1|NA|NA
CASSELGSPNYGYTF
TGTGCCAGCAGTGAATTGGGAAGTCCTAACTATGGCTACACCTTC
>TRBJ1-1|TRBV5-1|TRBD1|NA
CASSTQGAGTEAFF
TGCGCCAGCAGTACCCAGGGGGCGGGAACTGAAGCTTTCTTT
>TRBJ2-7|TRBV6-5|NA|NA
CASSTSDSFPYEQYF
TGTGCCAGCAGCACCTCAGACAGTTTCCCCTACGAGCAGTACTTC
>TRBJ1-3|TRBV5-1|TRBD1|NA
CASRPGQDLIGSGNTIYF
TGCGCCAGCAGGCCGGGACAGGACTTGATAGGATCTGGAAACACCATATATTTT
>TRBJ1-2|TRBV7-2|NA|NA
CASSLGATNYGYTF
TGTGCCAGCAGCTTAGGGGCAACTAACTATGGCTACACCTTC
>TRBJ1-1|TRBV5-4|NA|NA
CASSVTEHTEAFF
TGTGCCAGCAGCGTGACGGAACACACTGAAGCTTTCTTT
>TRBJ2-1|TRBV11-2|NA|NA
CASSLDGSSYNEQFF
TGTGCCAGCAGCTTGGACGGGAGCTCCTACAATGAGCAGTTCTTC
>TRBJ1-6|TRBV27|TRBD1|NA
CASFYTGVGSPLHF
TGTGCCAGCTTCTACACAGGGGTTGGTTCACCCCTCCACTTT
>TRBJ2-3|TRBV7-2|NA|large
CASSYVGDTQYF
TGTGCCAGCAGCTACGTCGGGGATACGCAGTATTTT
>TRBJ2-1|TRBV30|TRBD1|NA
CAWIGPNRGRGNEQFF
TGTGCCTGGATTGGTCCGAACAGGGGAAGGGGCAATGAGCAGTTCTTC
>TRBJ2-7|TRBV5-1|TRBD1|NA
CASSQTGAAYEQYF
TGCGCCAGCAGCCAGACAGGGGCCGCCTACGAGCAGTACTTC
>TRBJ1-2|TRBV6-6|NA|NA
CASSYSPAGYGYTF
TGTGCCAGCAGTTACTCCCCGGCCGGCTATGGCTACACCTTC
>TRBJ2-7|TRBV15|NA|few
CATSRDEVGEQYF
TGTGCCACCAGCAGAGATGAAGTGGGAGAGCAGTACTTC
>TRBJ2-7|TRBV5-1|TRBD1|NA
CASSFRDSPYEQYF
TGCGCCAGCAGCTTCCGGGACAGCCCCTACGAGCAGTACTTC